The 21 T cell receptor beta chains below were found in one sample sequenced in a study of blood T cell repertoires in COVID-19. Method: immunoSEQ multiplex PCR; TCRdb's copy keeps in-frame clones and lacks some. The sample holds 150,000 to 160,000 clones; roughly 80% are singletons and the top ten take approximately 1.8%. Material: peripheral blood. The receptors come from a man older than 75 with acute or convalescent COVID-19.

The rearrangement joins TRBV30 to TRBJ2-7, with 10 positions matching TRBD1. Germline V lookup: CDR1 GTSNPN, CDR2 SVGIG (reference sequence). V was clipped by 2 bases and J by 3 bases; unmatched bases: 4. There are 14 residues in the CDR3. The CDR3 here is CAWSTGQGGYEQYF. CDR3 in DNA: TGTGCCTGGAGTACCGGACAGGGGGGCTACGAGCAGTACTTC.

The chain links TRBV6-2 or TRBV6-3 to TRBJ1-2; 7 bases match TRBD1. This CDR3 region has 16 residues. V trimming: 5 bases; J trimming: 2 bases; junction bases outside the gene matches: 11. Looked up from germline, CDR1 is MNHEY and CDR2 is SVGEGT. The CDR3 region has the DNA TGTGCCAGCAGTGGACACTCCCCGGACAGGAACTATGGCTACACCTTC. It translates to CASSGHSPDRNYGYTF.

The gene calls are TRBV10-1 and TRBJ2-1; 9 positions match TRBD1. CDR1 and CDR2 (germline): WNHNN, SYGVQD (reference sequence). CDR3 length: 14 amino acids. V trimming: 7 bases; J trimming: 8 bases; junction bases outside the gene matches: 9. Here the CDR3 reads CASKPGQGTDEQFF. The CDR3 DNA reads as TGCGCCAGCAAACCGGGACAGGGTACCGATGAGCAGTTCTTC.

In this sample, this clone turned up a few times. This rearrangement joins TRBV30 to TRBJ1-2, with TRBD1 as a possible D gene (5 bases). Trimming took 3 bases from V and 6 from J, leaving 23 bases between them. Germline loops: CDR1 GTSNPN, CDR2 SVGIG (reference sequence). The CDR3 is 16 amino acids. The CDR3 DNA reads TGTGCCTGGAGCCATCCGGGGGGGGAGGTGTCGAATGGCTACACCTTC. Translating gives CAWSHPGGEVSNGYTF.

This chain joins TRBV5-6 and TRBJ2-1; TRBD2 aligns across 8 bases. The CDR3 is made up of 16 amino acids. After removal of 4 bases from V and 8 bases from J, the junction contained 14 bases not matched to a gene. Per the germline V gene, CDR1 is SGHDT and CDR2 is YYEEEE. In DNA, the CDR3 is TGTGCCAGCAGCAGAAGACTAGCGAGGCAGGGTTATGAGCAGTTCTTC. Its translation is CASSRRLARQGYEQFF.

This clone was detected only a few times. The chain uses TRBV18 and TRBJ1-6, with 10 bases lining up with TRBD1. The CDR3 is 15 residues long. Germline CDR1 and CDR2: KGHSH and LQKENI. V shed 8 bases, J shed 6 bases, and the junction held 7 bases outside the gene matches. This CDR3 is CASQDRGLGNSPLHF. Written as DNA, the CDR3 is TGTGCCAGCCAAGACAGGGGGCTCGGTAATTCACCCCTCCACTTT.

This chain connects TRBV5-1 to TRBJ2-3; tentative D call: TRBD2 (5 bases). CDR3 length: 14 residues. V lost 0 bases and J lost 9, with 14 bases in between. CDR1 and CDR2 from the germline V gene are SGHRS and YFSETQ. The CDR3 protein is CASSLVLAAETQYF. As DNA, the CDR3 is TGCGCCAGCAGCTTGGTTCTGGCAGCGGAGACGCAGTATTTT.

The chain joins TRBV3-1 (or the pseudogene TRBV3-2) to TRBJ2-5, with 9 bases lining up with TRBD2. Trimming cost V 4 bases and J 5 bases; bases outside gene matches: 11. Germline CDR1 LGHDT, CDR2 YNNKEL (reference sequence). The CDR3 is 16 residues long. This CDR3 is CASSLGNSGGLETQYF. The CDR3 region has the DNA TGTGCCAGCAGCCTCGGGAATAGCGGGGGTTTGGAGACCCAGTACTTC.

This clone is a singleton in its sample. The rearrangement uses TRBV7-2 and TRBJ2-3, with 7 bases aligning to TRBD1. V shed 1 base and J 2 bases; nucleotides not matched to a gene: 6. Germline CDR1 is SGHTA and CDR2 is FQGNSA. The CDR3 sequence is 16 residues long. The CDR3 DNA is TGTGCCAGCAGCTTAGGTGGGGACAGACTCACAGATACGCAGTATTTT. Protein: CASSLGGDRLTDTQYF.

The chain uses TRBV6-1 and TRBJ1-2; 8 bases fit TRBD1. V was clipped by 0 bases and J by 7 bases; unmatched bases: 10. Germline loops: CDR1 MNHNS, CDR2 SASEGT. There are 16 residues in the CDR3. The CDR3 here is CASSEARQGRRGGYTF. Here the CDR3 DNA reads TGTGCCAGCAGTGAAGCCCGACAGGGGAGGCGGGGTGGCTACACCTTC.

This CDR3 reads CASSFGRGATEAFF. The CDR3 DNA follows: TGTGCCAGCAGCTTTGGCAGGGGTGCGACTGAAGCTTTCTTT. The gene calls are TRBV11-3 and TRBJ1-1, with D possibly matching TRBD1 (6 bases). Germline-derived CDR1 and CDR2 are SGHNT and YENEEA. V was trimmed by 3 bases and J by 5 bases, leaving 13 bases between them. The CDR3 totals 14 residues.

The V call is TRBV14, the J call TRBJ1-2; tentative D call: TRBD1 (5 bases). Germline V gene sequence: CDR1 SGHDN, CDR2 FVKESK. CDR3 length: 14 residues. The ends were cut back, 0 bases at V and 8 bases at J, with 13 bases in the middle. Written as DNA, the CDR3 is TGTGCCAGCAGCCAAGATTCGGCCAGGGTCGGCTACACCTTC. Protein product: CASSQDSARVGYTF.

Here the CDR3 DNA reads TGTGCCAGCAGCAGATCAACTAGCGGGGGGAGGATTGAGCAGTTCTTC. This encodes CASSRSTSGGRIEQFF. This chain joins TRBV9 and TRBJ2-1; TRBD2 agrees at 12 bases. This CDR3 spans 16 amino acids. Germline values: CDR1 SGDLS, CDR2 YYNGEE. Trimming took 4 bases from V and 9 from J; bases not matched to a gene: 11.

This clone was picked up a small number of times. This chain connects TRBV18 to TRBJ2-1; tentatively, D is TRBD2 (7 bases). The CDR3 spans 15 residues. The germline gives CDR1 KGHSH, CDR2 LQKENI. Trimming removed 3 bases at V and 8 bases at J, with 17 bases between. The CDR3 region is CASSPGGPPEDEQFF. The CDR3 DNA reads TGTGCCAGCTCACCCGGGGGGCCACCAGAGGATGAGCAGTTCTTC.

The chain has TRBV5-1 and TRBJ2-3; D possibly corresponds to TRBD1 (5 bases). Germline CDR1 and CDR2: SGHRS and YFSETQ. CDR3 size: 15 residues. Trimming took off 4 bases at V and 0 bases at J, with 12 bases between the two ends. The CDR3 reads CASSAGQTSTDTQYF. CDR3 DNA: TGCGCCAGCAGCGCTGGACAAACTAGCACAGATACGCAGTATTTT.

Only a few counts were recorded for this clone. The CDR3 DNA reads TGCGCCAGCAGTTTAGGGGGGGGCAGTCTGCCCGGGGAGCTGTTTTTT. Protein sequence: CASSLGGGSLPGELFF. This chain joins TRBV10-1 and TRBJ2-2, with a weak D call TRBD2 (7 bases). Germline CDR1 WNHNN, CDR2 SYGVQD (reference sequence). CDR3 length: 16 residues. Trimming shortened V by 5 bases and J by 6 bases, and 19 bases separated the two germline ends.

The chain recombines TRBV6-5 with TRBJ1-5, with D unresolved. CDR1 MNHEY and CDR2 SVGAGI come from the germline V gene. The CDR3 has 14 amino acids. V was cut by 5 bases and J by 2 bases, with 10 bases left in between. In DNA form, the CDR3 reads TGTGCCAGCAGTCCCCAGGAGGGCAATCAGCCCCAGCATTTT. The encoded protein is CASSPQEGNQPQHF.

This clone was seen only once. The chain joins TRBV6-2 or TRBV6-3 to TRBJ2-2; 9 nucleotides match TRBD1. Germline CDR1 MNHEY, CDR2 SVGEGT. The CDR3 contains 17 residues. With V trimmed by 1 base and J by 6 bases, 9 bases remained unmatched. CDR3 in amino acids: CASSYWGQGLSPGELFF. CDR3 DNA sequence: TGTGCCAGCAGTTACTGGGGACAGGGTTTGTCCCCCGGGGAGCTGTTTTTT.

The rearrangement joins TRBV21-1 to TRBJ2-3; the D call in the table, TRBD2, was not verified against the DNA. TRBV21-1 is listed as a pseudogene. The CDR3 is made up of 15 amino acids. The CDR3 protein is CASSRTSGTTDTQYF. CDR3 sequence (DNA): TGTGCCAGCAGCAGAACTAGCGGCACCACAGATACGCAGTATTTT.

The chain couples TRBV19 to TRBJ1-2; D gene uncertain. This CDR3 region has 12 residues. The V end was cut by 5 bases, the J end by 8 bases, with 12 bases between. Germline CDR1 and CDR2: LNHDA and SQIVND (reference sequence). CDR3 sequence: CASSEERAGYTF. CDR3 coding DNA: TGTGCCAGTAGTGAGGAGCGGGCCGGCTACACCTTC.

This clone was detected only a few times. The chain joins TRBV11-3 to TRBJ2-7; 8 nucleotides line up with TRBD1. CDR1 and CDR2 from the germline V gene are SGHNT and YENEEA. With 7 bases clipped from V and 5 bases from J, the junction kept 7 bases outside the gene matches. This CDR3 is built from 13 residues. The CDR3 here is CASTPGQGDEQYF. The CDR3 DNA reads TGTGCCAGCACGCCCGGACAGGGAGACGAGCAGTACTTC.